This T cell receptor (beta chain) was sequenced for a study of CD8 T cells in ankylosing spondylitis. In TCRdb, the 5' RACE reads were re-called with MiXCR into one record per CDR3 protein. The sample contains 250,000 to 300,000 distinct CDR3 sequences, approximately 20% of which appear only once. This clonotype was detected only a few times. There are 14 residues in the CDR3. Germline CDR1 and CDR2: SGHDT and YYEEEE. The V and J ends lost 1 base and 6 bases, in that order; junction bases with no gene match: 3. Specimen: blood, either unsorted or a sorted T cell fraction (not recorded which). This clonotype originated in a male donor with ankylosing spondylitis or in good health (not recorded which). The chain has TRBV5-6 and TRBJ2-3; TRBD2 agrees at 9 bases. DNA for the CDR3: TGTGCCAGCAGCTTGAAGGCGGGAGGGGATACGCAGTATTTT. Its translation is CASSLKAGGDTQYF. Based on the CDR3 plus reference TRBV5-6 and TRBJ2-3, the full variable domain is DAGVTQSPTHLIKTRGQQVTLRCSPKSGHDTVSWYQQALGQGPQFIFQYYEEEERQRGNFPDRFSGHQFPNYSSELNVNALLLGDSALYLCASSLKAGGDTQYFGPGTRLTVL.